The subject of this entry is one T cell receptor (beta chain). The antigen is undetermined. In TCRdb, the RT-PCR reads were re-called with MiXCR into one record per CDR3 protein. This table has roughly 500,000 distinct CDR3 sequences, approximately 15% appearing once. The sample is drawn from a study of response to subunit inactivated influenza vaccine. Overall study findings and caveats: Few additional T cells are recruited per seasonal influenza vaccination, authors suggested.

The V and J ends lost 7 bases and 4 bases respectively, with 8 bases between them. Germline V gene data show CDR1 as SGHAT and CDR2 as FQNNGV. The length of the CDR3 is 13 residues. The source is a man between 50 and 70 years old who received an inactivated influenza vaccine. The chain joins TRBV11-2 to TRBJ1-6; D gene ambiguous. Specimen: CD4+ T cells sorted from PBMCs, collected around 25 months after vaccination. CDR3 coding DNA: TGTGCCAGCACTGAAGGGTATAATTCACCCCTCCACTTT. Translated: CASTEGYNSPLHF.